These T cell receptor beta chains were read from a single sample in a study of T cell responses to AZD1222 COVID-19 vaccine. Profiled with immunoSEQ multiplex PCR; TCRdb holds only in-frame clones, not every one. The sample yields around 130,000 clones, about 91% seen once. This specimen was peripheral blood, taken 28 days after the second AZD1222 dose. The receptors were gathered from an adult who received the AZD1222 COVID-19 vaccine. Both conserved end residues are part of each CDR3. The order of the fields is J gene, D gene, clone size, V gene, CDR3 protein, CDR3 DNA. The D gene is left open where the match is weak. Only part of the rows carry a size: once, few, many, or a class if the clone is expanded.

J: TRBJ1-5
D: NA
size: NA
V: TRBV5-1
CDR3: CASSLEGTNNQPQHF
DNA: TGCGCCAGCAGCTTGGAGGGCACGAACAATCAGCCCCAGCATTTT

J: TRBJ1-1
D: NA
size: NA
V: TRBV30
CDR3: CAWFRKGRNTEAFF
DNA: TGTGCCTGGTTCCGGAAAGGGAGGAACACTGAAGCTTTCTTT

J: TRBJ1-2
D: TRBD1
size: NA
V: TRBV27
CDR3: CASSFGGQTYGYTF
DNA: TGTGCCAGCAGTTTCGGGGGACAGACTTATGGCTACACCTTC

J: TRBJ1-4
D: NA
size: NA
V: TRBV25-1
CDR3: CASSESGRVAEKLFF
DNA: TGTGCCAGCAGTGAATCAGGCAGGGTGGCTGAAAAACTGTTTTTT

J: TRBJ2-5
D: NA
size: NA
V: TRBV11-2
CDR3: CASSLGLQETQYF
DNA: TGTGCCAGCAGCTTAGGTCTCCAAGAGACCCAGTACTTC

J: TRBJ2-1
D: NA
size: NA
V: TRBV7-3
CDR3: CASSLILASYNEQFF
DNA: TGTGCCAGCAGCTTAATACTAGCTTCCTACAATGAGCAGTTCTTC

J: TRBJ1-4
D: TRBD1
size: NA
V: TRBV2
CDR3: CASSQQGAGNEKLFF
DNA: TGTGCCAGCAGTCAACAGGGGGCTGGTAATGAAAAACTGTTTTTT

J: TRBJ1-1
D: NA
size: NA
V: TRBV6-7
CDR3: CASSYSVRNTEAFF
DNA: TGTGCCAGCAGTTACTCAGTCAGGAACACTGAAGCTTTCTTT

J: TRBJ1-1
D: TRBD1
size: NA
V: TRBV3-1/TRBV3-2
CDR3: CASSQELGTGSTEAFF
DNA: TGTGCCAGCAGCCAAGAATTGGGGACAGGGTCCACTGAAGCTTTCTTT

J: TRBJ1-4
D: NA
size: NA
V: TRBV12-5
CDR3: CASGLTGYANEKLFF
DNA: TGTGCTAGTGGTCTTACAGGGTACGCTAATGAAAAACTGTTTTTT

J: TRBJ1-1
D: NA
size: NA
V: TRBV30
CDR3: CAWSVLETSNTEAFF
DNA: TGTGCCTGGAGTGTACTGGAGACAAGCAACACTGAAGCTTTCTTT

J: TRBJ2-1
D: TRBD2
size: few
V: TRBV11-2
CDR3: CASSLERTSGPYNEQFF
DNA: TGTGCCAGCAGCTTAGAGCGGACTAGCGGACCCTACAATGAGCAGTTCTTC

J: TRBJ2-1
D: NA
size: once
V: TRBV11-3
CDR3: CASSFPGTPLYNEQFF
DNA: TGTGCCAGCAGCTTCCCCGGGACTCCCTTATACAATGAGCAGTTCTTC

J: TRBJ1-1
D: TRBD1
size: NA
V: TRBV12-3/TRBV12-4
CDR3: CASMDRGLTEAFF
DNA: TGTGCCAGCATGGACAGGGGGCTCACTGAAGCTTTCTTT

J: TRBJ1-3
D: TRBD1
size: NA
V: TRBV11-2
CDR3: CASSLSTGGIGNTIYF
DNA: TGTGCCAGCAGCTTATCGACAGGGGGCATTGGAAACACCATATATTTT

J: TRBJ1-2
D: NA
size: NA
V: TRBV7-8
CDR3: CASSFAGTDGYTF
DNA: TGTGCCAGCAGCTTTGCAGGGACCGATGGCTACACCTTC

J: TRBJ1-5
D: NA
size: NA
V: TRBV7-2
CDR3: CASSLQNQPQHF
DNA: TGTGCCAGCAGCTTGCAAAATCAGCCCCAGCATTTT

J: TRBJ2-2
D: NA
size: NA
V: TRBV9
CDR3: CASSTQGGELFF
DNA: TGTGCCAGCAGCACCCAAGGAGGGGAGCTGTTTTTT

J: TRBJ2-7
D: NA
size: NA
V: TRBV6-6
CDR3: CASGEVSYEQYF
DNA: TGTGCCAGCGGGGAGGTAAGCTACGAGCAGTACTTC

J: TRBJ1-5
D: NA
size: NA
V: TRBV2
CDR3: CASSPPGQPQHF
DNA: TGTGCCAGCAGTCCCCCCGGTCAGCCCCAGCATTTT

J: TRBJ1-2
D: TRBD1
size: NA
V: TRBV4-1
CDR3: CASSQVPGQGDYGYTF
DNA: TGCGCCAGCAGCCAAGTCCCTGGACAGGGTGACTATGGCTACACCTTC

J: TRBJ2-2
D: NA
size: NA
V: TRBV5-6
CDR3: CASSSLGGAGTGELFF
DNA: TGTGCCAGCAGCTCCCTCGGGGGCGCAGGAACCGGGGAGCTGTTTTTT

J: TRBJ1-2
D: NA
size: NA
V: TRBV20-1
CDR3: CSAGETYGYTF
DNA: TGCAGTGCCGGGGAGACCTATGGCTACACCTTC

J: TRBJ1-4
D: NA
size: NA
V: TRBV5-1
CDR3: CASSLEVAGPDGGGKLFF
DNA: TGCGCCAGCAGCTTGGAAGTCGCAGGGCCGGACGGCGGAGGAAAACTGTTTTTT

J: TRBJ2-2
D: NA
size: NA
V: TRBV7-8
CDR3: CASSLVGTAGELFF
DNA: TGTGCCAGCAGCTTAGTAGGAACCGCCGGGGAGCTGTTTTTT

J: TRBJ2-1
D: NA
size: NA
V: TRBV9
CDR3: CASSPTRQINEQFF
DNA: TGTGCCAGCAGCCCTACCCGACAGATCAATGAGCAGTTCTTC

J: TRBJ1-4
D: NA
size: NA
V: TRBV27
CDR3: CASSRTGPYEKLFF
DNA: TGTGCCAGCTCGAGAACAGGGCCCTATGAAAAACTGTTTTTT

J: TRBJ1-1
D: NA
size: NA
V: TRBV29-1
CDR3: CSYREGYTEAFF
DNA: TGCAGCTACAGGGAGGGGTACACTGAAGCTTTCTTT

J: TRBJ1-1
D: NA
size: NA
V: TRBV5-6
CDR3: CASSPTANTEAFF
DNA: TGTGCCAGCAGCCCGACAGCAAACACTGAAGCTTTCTTT

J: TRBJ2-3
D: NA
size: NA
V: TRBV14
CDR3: CASSKTWVIRTDTQYF
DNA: TGTGCCAGCAGCAAAACGTGGGTGATCAGAACAGATACGCAGTATTTT

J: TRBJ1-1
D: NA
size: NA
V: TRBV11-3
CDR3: CASTPGVNTEAFF
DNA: TGTGCCAGCACCCCAGGGGTCAACACTGAAGCTTTCTTT

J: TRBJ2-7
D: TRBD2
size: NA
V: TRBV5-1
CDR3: CASSLALAGDEQYF
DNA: TGCGCCAGCAGCTTGGCCCTAGCGGGGGACGAGCAGTACTTC

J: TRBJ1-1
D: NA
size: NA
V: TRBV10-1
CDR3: CASSDRFERTEAFF
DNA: TGCGCCAGCAGTGACCGGTTCGAACGGACTGAAGCTTTCTTT

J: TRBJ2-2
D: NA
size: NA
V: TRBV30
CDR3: CAWSVKGVSGELFF
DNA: TGTGCCTGGAGTGTAAAGGGAGTCTCCGGGGAGCTGTTTTTT

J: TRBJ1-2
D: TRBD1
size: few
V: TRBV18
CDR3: CASSTGVSGGYGYTF
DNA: TGTGCCAGCTCAACCGGAGTCTCAGGGGGTTATGGCTACACCTTC

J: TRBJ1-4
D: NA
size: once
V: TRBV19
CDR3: CASTLLGQGGEKLFF
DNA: TGTGCCAGTACCCTCCTTGGGCAGGGAGGTGAAAAACTGTTTTTT

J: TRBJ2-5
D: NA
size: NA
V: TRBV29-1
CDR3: CSVDGHKEETQYF
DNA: TGCAGCGTGGACGGACACAAGGAAGAGACCCAGTACTTC

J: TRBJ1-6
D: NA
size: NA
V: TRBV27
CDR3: CASSLNPEAHSPLHF
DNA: TGTGCCAGCAGTTTAAATCCTGAGGCCCATTCACCCCTCCACTTT

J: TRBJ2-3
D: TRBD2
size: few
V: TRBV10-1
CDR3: CASSEGKRELGADTQYF
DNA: TGCGCCAGCAGTGAAGGGAAGCGGGAGCTGGGGGCAGATACGCAGTATTTT

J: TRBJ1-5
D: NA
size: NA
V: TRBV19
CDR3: CASSPIVNSDQPQHF
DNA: TGTGCCAGTAGTCCTATAGTTAACTCTGATCAGCCCCAGCATTTT

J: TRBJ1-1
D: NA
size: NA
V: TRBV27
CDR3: CASSLAAYTEAFF
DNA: TGTGCCAGCAGTTTAGCGGCCTACACTGAAGCTTTCTTT

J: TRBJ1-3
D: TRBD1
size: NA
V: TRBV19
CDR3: CASNRGPRNTIYF
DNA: TGTGCCAGCAACAGGGGGCCAAGGAACACCATATATTTT

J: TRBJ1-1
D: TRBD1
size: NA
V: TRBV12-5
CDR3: CASGLVRTGGTEAFF
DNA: TGTGCTAGTGGTTTGGTTAGGACAGGGGGCACTGAAGCTTTCTTT

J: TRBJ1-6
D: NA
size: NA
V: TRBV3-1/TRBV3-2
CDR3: CASNGPYNSPLHF
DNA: TGTGCCAGCAATGGTCCCTATAATTCACCCCTCCACTTT

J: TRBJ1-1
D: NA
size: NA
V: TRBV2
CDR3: CASWMNTEAFF
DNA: TGTGCCAGTTGGATGAACACTGAAGCTTTCTTT

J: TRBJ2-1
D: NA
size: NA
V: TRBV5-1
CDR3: CASSPLGGAWGEQFF
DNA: TGCGCCAGCAGCCCCTTGGGGGGGGCTTGGGGTGAGCAGTTCTTC

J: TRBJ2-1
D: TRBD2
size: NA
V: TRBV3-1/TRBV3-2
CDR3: CASTHTAGGSQLYNEQFF
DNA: TGTGCCAGCACCCACACGGCCGGGGGGTCACAACTCTACAATGAGCAGTTCTTC

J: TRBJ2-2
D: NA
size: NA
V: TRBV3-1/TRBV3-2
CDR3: CASSQASGGGGELFF
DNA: TGTGCCAGCAGCCAAGCATCAGGGGGAGGAGGGGAGCTGTTTTTT

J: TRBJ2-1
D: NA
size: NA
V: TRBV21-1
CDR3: CASRLAGPREGNEQFF
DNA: TGTGCCAGCAGGCTCGCGGGACCCCGGGAGGGGAATGAGCAGTTCTTC

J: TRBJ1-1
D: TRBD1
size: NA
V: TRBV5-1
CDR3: CASSFAGGARTEAFF
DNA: TGCGCCAGCAGCTTCGCAGGGGGGGCGCGCACTGAAGCTTTCTTT

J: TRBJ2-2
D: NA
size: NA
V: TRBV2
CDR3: CASGGTPSRAFF
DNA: TGTGCCAGCGGAGGGACGCCGAGCCGAGCGTTTTTT

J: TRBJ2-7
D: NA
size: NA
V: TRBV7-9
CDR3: CASSLSQNYEQYF
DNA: TGTGCCAGCAGCTTATCACAAAACTACGAGCAGTACTTC

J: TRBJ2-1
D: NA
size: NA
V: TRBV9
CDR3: CASSLSSYNEQFF
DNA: TGTGCCAGCAGCTTAAGCTCCTACAATGAGCAGTTCTTC

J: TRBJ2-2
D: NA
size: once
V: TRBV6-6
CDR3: CASSSGTPNTGELFF
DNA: TGTGCCAGCAGCTCCGGGACACCCAACACCGGGGAGCTGTTTTTT